This T cell receptor (beta chain) was documented in a study of identical twins. TCRdb redid the calling of the 5' RACE reads with MiXCR, one entry per CDR3 protein. The table includes just under 550,000 distinct CDR3 sequences, about 15% detected once. The germline V gene has CDR1 DFQATT and CDR2 SNEGSKA (reference sequence). The CDR3 is 13 amino acids. The junction had 7 bases not matched to a gene; V was cut back by 2 bases and J by 7 bases. This clonotype turned up a few times. The same specimen was also included in a second study, on yellow fever vaccine responses in identical twins.

The rearrangement links TRBV20-1 to TRBJ1-2; 7 nucleotides line up with TRBD1. The receptor comes from a woman aged 18 to 35 in good health. The source material was CD4+ T cells sorted from blood. The CDR3 sequence: CSARSQGVGGYTF. CDR3 sequence (DNA): TGCAGTGCTAGATCCCAGGGGGTCGGTGGCTACACCTTC.